This T cell receptor beta chain was retrieved from a study of cytomegalovirus exposure and HLA in healthy donors. Study-wide points: Another analysis was done later, and it associated roughly 15,000 TCR beta sequences with HLA alleles at 0.05 false discovery rate.

Details on this clone: What it binds is not known.

With 60 Vbeta and 13 Jbeta primers, the PCR was carried out. Repertoires were generated with immunoSEQ multiplex PCR, while TCRdb's copy carries only in-frame clones and drops some. The profile shows about 200,000 clones, roughly 83% of them singletons. This receptor was taken from a girl aged 10-17 years in good health and CMV-seronegative. Sequencing was performed on PBMCs.

CDR3 protein: CASREGQGDQETQYF. The CDR3 bases are TGTGCCAGCAGGGAGGGACAGGGGGACCAAGAGACCCAGTACTTC. The chain combines TRBV25-1 with TRBJ2-5, with TRBD1 matching 11 bases. J was trimmed by 0 bases and V by 6 bases; bases with no gene match: 3. Germline V CDR1 and CDR2: MGHDK, SYGVNS. The CDR3 has 15 residues.